Listed here are 13 T cell receptor beta chains from one sample, sequenced in a study of T cells after posttransplantation cyclophosphamide. The protocol was immunoSEQ multiplex PCR, while the TCRdb copy is restricted to in-frame clones and leaves out a portion. The sample presents 30,000 or so clones, none singletons. The source material was PBMCs. These TCRs come from a woman in her thirties in good health and a related stem cell transplant donor.

This clone came up many times. The chain employs TRBV18 and TRBJ1-5; 11 bases are shared with TRBD1. The CDR3 contains 15 residues. Trimming at V came to 4 bases and at J to 1 base, leaving 0 bases not matched to a gene. CDR1 is KGHSH, CDR2 LQKENI, per germline. The CDR3 DNA is TGTGCCAGCTCACGGGACAGGGGGAGCAATCAGCCCCAGCATTTT. Amino acids: CASSRDRGSNQPQHF.

The chain uses TRBV7-6 and TRBJ2-7; weak D call: TRBD2 (5 bases). Germline V gives CDR1 SGHVS, CDR2 FNYEAQ. This CDR3 has 12 residues. V lost 2 bases to trimming and J lost 4 bases, with 6 bases between them. CDR3 coding DNA: TGTGCCAGCAGCTTAACGGGGTACGAGCAGTACTTC. Its translation is CASSLTGYEQYF.

This clone was seen repeatedly, ten times or more. The chain joins TRBV28 to TRBJ1-2; 7 nucleotides match TRBD1. The trim removed 6 bases at V and 3 bases at J, leaving 10 bases unmatched. Germline assignment: CDR1 MDHEN and CDR2 SYDVKM. CDR3 length: 15 residues. CDR3 in amino acids: CASRNIIDRDYGYTF. The CDR3 nucleotides read TGTGCCAGCAGAAATATTATCGACAGGGACTATGGCTACACCTTC.

Many counts were recorded for this clone. This chain connects TRBV4-3 to TRBJ2-5, with D perhaps matching TRBD1 (6 bases). Trimming stripped 1 base from V and 5 bases from J, with 14 bases between. The CDR3 totals 15 residues. Germline-derived CDR1 and CDR2 are LGHNA and YSLEER. CDR3 DNA sequence: TGCGCCAGCAGCCAAGCGGCAGGGGATAGGGAGACCCAGTACTTC. Its translation: CASSQAAGDRETQYF.

This clone was seen ten or more times. This rearrangement joins TRBV24-1 to TRBJ2-1; TRBD2 matches at 8 bases. CDR3 length: 17 amino acids. Germline V gene lookup returns CDR1 KGHDR and CDR2 SFDVKD. After removal of 5 bases from V and 0 bases from J, the junction contained 8 bases not matched to a gene. This chain's CDR3 is CATSGGSGAFSYNEQFF. CDR3 coding DNA: TGTGCCACCAGTGGTGGTAGCGGGGCGTTCTCCTACAATGAGCAGTTCTTC.

This clone occurred many times. The CDR3 region is CSASNYNEQFF. The CDR3 coding sequence is TGCAGTGCTAGTAACTACAATGAGCAGTTCTTC. This rearrangement joins TRBV20-1 to TRBJ2-1; D is unresolved. This CDR3 has 11 amino acids. Germline CDR1 is DFQATT and CDR2 is SNEGSKA (reference sequence). V was pared by 3 bases and J by 3 bases, with 3 bases between.

This clone was detected ten times or more. This sequence joins TRBV19 and TRBJ1-5; no firm D call. This CDR3 is 16 amino acids long. Germline V CDR1 and CDR2: LNHDA, SQIVND (reference sequence). V shed 1 base and J shed 4 bases, with 14 bases lying between them. In DNA, the CDR3 is TGTGCCAGTAGTATAGGCGCCGCAACCAGGAATCAGCCCCAGCATTTT. Translating it yields CASSIGAATRNQPQHF.

This clone has just a few counts. The chain couples TRBV6-5 to TRBJ2-5, with D tentatively TRBD1 (6 bases). V lost 10 bases and J 4 bases, leaving 16 bases between the germline ends. This CDR3 is 13 amino acids long. Per germline, CDR1 MNHEY and CDR2 SVGAGI. CDR3 loop: CATASGAAETQYF. The CDR3 coding sequence is TGTGCCACCGCTTCAGGGGCGGCAGAGACCCAGTACTTC.

This clone was seen repeatedly, ten times or more. The chain couples TRBV7-9 to TRBJ2-5; 8 nucleotides match TRBD1. The CDR3 covers 16 residues. After removal of 5 bases from V and 4 bases from J, the junction contained 12 bases not matched to a gene. The germline V gene encodes CDR1 SEHNR and CDR2 FQNEAQ (reference sequence). CDR3 region: CASSPPRTGSRETQYF. CDR3 in DNA: TGTGCCAGCAGCCCCCCCCGGACAGGGTCCCGAGAGACCCAGTACTTC.

There are many counts of this clone. V and J are TRBV2 and TRBJ1-5, with D possibly being TRBD1 (6 bases). Trimming took 2 bases from V and 2 from J, leaving 10 bases between them. Germline lookup yields CDR1 SNHLY and CDR2 FYNNEI. This CDR3 comprises 15 residues. In DNA form, the CDR3 reads TGTGCCAGCAGTGAACTGCGACAGGGCAATCAGCCCCAGCATTTT. This gives the protein CASSELRQGNQPQHF.

This clone was observed a handful of times. The V gene is TRBV18, the J gene TRBJ2-7; D is possibly TRBD1 (6 bases). CDR3 length: 12 amino acids. The germline CDR1 and CDR2 sequences are KGHSH and LQKENI. The V end lost 6 bases, the J end lost 7 bases, and 13 bases lay between the germline ends. The CDR3 region is CASSYRVGEQYF. DNA of the CDR3: TGTGCCAGCTCTTACAGGGTCGGGGAGCAGTACTTC.

This clone was observed at least ten times. The rearrangement joins TRBV5-4 to TRBJ2-7; TRBD1 matches at 8 bases. Per the germline V gene, CDR1 is SGHNT and CDR2 is YYREEE (reference sequence). CDR3 length: 14 amino acids. V lost 4 bases and J lost 2; bases outside the gene matches: 5. The CDR3 loop reads CASSPGTGTYEQYF. The CDR3 bases are TGTGCCAGCAGCCCTGGGACAGGAACCTACGAGCAGTACTTC.

This clone was recorded at least ten times. This sequence joins TRBV2 and TRBJ1-4; TRBD1 is a possible D gene (5 bases). The CDR3 runs 14 residues. The germline CDR1 and CDR2 sequences are SNHLY and FYNNEI. V lost 4 bases and J 4 bases, leaving 10 bases between the germline ends. CDR3: CASSGPGINEKLFF. The CDR3 bases are TGTGCCAGCAGTGGGCCAGGGATTAATGAAAAACTGTTTTTT.